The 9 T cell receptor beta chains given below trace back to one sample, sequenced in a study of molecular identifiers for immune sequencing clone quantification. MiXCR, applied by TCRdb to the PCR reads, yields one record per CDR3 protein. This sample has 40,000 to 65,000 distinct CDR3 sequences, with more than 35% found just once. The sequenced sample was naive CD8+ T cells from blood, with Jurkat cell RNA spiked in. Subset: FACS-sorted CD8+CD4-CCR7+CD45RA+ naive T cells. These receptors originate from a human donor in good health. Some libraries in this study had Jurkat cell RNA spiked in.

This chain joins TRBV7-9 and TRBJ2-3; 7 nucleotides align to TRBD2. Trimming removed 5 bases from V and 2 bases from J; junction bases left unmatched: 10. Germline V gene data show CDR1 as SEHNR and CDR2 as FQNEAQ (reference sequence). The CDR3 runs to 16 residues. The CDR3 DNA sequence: TGTGCCAGCAGCCCAATGGATGCGGGAGACACAGATACGCAGTATTTT. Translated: CASSPMDAGDTDTQYF.

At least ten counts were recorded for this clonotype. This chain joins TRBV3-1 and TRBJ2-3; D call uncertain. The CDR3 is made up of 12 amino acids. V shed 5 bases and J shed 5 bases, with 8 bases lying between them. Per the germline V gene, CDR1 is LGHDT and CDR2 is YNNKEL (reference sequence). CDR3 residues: CASSNRVDTQYF. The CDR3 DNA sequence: TGTGCCAGCAGCAACCGAGTAGATACGCAGTATTTT.

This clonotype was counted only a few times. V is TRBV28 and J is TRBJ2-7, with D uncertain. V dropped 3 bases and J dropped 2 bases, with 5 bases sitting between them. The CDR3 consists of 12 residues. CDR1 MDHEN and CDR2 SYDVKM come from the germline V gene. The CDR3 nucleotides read TGTGCCAGCAGTTTTAGAACCTACGAGCAGTACTTC. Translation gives CASSFRTYEQYF.

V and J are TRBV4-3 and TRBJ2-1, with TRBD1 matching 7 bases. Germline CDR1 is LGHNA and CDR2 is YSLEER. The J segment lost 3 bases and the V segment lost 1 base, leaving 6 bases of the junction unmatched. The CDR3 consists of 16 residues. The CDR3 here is CASSQVPGQYYNEQFF. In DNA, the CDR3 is TGCGCCAGCAGCCAAGTTCCGGGACAGTACTACAATGAGCAGTTCTTC.

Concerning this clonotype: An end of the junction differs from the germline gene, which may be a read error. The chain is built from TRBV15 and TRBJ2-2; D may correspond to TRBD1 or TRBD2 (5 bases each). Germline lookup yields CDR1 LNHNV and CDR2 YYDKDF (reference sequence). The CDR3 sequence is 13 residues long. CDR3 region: CATSSSNTGALFF. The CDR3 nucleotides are TGTGCCACCAGCAGCTCGAACACCGGGGCGCTGTTTTTT.

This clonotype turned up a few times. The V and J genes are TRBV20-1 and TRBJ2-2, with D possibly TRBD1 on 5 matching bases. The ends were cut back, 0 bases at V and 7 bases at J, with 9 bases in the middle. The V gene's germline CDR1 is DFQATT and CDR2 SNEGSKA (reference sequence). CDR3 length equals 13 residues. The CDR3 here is CSARDSGLGELFF. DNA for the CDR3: TGCAGTGCTAGAGATTCAGGGCTCGGGGAGCTGTTTTTT.

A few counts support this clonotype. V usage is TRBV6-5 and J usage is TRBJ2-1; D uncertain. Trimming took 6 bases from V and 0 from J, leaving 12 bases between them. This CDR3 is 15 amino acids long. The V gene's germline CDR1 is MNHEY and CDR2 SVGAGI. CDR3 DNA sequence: TGTGCCAGCAGCCAGGACCAGAGCTCCTACAATGAGCAGTTCTTC. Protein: CASSQDQSSYNEQFF.

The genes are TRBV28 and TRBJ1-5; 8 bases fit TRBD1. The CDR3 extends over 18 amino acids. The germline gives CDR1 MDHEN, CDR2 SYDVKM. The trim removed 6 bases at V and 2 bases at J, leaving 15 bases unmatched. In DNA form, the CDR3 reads TGTGCCAGCAGCCTGGACAGGGTGGGCAGATATCGCAATCAGCCCCAGCATTTT. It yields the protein CASSLDRVGRYRNQPQHF. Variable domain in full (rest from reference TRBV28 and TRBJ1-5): DVKVTQSSRYLVKRTGEKVFLECVQDMDHENMFWYRQDPGLGLRLIYFSYDVKMKEKGDIPEGYSVSREKKERFSLILESASTNQTSMYLCASSLDRVGRYRNQPQHFGDGTRLSIL.

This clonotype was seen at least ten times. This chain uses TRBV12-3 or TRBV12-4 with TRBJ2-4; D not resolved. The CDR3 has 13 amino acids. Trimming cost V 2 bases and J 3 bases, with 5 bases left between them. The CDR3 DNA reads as TGTGCCAGCAGTTTACGGCTCAAAAACATTCAGTACTTC. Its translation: CASSLRLKNIQYF.